The next 25 T cell receptor beta chains were all read from a single sample in a study of blood T cell repertoires in COVID-19. Only in-frame clones appear in the TCRdb table, and some are missing; sequencing was by immunoSEQ multiplex PCR. Among around 140,000 clones, 87% were seen once, and the ten largest hold 2% to 2.5%. The sample was peripheral blood. The source of these receptors is a man aged 50-59 years with active COVID-19.

The chain couples TRBV7-3 to TRBJ2-1; 7 positions agree with TRBD1. J was trimmed by 0 bases and V by 8 bases; bases with no gene match: 10. Germline V gene data show CDR1 as SGHTA and CDR2 as FQGTGA. The CDR3 sequence is 16 residues long. The CDR3: CASSRDSQSSYNEQFF. For the CDR3, the DNA is TGTGCCAGCTCCCGGGACAGTCAAAGCTCCTACAATGAGCAGTTCTTC.

The V gene is TRBV27, the J gene TRBJ1-5; 8 nucleotides agree with TRBD1. This CDR3 region has 15 residues. Germline CDR1 is MNHEY and CDR2 is SMNVEV (reference sequence). Trimming at V came to 4 bases and at J to 10 bases, leaving 12 bases not matched to a gene. The CDR3 sequence is CASSSGQVINGPQHF. DNA of the CDR3: TGTGCCAGCAGTTCGGGACAGGTTATTAATGGACCCCAGCATTTT.

This clone appeared a single time. The CDR3 DNA sequence: TGTGCCAGCCGCACAATTGCAGGGCCCTATGGCTACACCTTC. It specifies CASRTIAGPYGYTF. The gene calls are TRBV6-5 and TRBJ1-2; perhaps TRBD1 as D (5 bases). V was clipped by 8 bases and J by 4 bases, with 17 bases between them. The CDR3 totals 14 residues. Germline V lookup: CDR1 MNHEY, CDR2 SVGAGI.

The chain links TRBV7-9 to TRBJ2-1, with D possibly being TRBD1 (5 bases). This CDR3 region has 12 residues. Germline values: CDR1 SEHNR, CDR2 FQNEAQ (reference sequence). V was cut by 2 bases and J by 11 bases, with 10 bases left in between. Here the CDR3 DNA reads TGTGCCAGCAGCTTAATAGGGGTAAAGCAGTTCTTC. Its translation is CASSLIGVKQFF.

V and J are TRBV2 and TRBJ1-1; D gene ambiguous. V shed 4 bases and J shed 0 bases, with 9 bases lying between them. The CDR3 loop spans 14 amino acids. Germline V CDR1 and CDR2: SNHLY, FYNNEI. CDR3 in amino acids: CASSVVEMNTEAFF. As DNA, the CDR3 is TGTGCCAGCAGTGTTGTGGAGATGAACACTGAAGCTTTCTTT.

The rearrangement joins TRBV24-1 to TRBJ2-2, with 11 bases fitting TRBD2. V lost 4 bases to trimming and J lost 6 bases; unmatched junction nucleotides: 3. Germline V lookup: CDR1 KGHDR, CDR2 SFDVKD. This CDR3 has 15 residues. CDR3 nucleotide sequence: TGTGCCACCAGTGAGGGGGGACTAGCGGCCGGGGAGCTGTTTTTT. This translates into CATSEGGLAAGELFF.

This clone was recorded once. CDR3: CASSLGQGHYNEQFF. CDR3 nucleotide sequence: TGTGCCAGCAGCTTAGGACAGGGGCACTACAATGAGCAGTTCTTC. The rearrangement links TRBV7-2 to TRBJ2-1, with 8 bases fitting TRBD1. V gave up 1 base and J gave up 3 bases; unmatched junction bases: 2. Germline V gene sequence: CDR1 SGHTA, CDR2 FQGNSA. CDR3 length: 15 residues.

V and J are TRBV4-2 and TRBJ1-1, with 7 bases lining up with TRBD1. Germline CDR1 and CDR2: LGHNA and YNFKEQ. V was pared by 8 bases and J by 1 base, with 7 bases of the junction left unmatched. The CDR3 loop spans 14 amino acids. CDR3 nucleotides: TGTGCCAGCGGACTGACAGGGTCGAACACTGAAGCTTTCTTT. This translates into CASGLTGSNTEAFF.

This rearrangement joins TRBV19 to TRBJ1-6; TRBD1 is a possible D gene (5 bases). The CDR3 runs 16 residues. Germline CDR1 is LNHDA and CDR2 is SQIVND (reference sequence). Trimming removed 3 bases at V and 3 bases at J, with 12 bases between. CDR3 sequence (DNA): TGTGCCAGTAGTATGGGGCAGGGCGGCTATAATTCACCCCTCCACTTT. As protein: CASSMGQGGYNSPLHF.

This rearrangement joins TRBV7-2 to TRBJ2-3, with a tentative D call TRBD1 (6 bases). The germline V gene encodes CDR1 SGHTA and CDR2 FQGNSA. V was trimmed by 1 base and J by 1 base, leaving 9 bases between them. The CDR3 consists of 15 residues. The CDR3 sequence: CASSLDRVGTDTQYF. The CDR3 DNA sequence: TGTGCCAGCAGCTTAGACAGGGTAGGCACAGATACGCAGTATTTT.

The J gene is TRBJ2-7, the V gene TRBV7-6, with TRBD1 matching 7 bases. The CDR3 is 16 amino acids. CDR1 is SGHVS and CDR2 is FNYEAQ in the germline V gene. V gave up 3 bases and J gave up 6 bases; unmatched junction bases: 14. The CDR3 reads CASSLGTGTDTREQYF. DNA of the CDR3: TGTGCCAGCAGCTTGGGGACCGGGACAGATACTCGCGAGCAGTACTTC.

The V call is TRBV21-1, the J call TRBJ1-4; the table assigns TRBD1, which was not confirmed against the DNA. TRBV21-1 is annotated as a pseudogene. The CDR3 extends over 14 amino acids. The CDR3 bases are TGTGCCAGCAGCCACAGGGTTGCTAATGAAAAACTGTTTTTT. This encodes CASSHRVANEKLFF.

The chain recombines TRBV11-2 with TRBJ2-7; 8 bases are a match to TRBD1. Per germline, CDR1 SGHAT and CDR2 FQNNGV. Trimming at V came to 5 bases and at J to 2 bases, leaving 8 bases not matched to a gene. This CDR3 comprises 15 residues. CDR3 loop: CASSLAGTGAYEQYF. Written as DNA, the CDR3 is TGTGCCAGCAGCCTTGCCGGGACAGGAGCCTACGAGCAGTACTTC.

The genes are TRBV15 and TRBJ1-2; no firm D call. V was pared by 3 bases and J by 8 bases, with 19 bases between. Germline values: CDR1 LNHNV, CDR2 YYDKDF (reference sequence). CDR3 length: 15 amino acids. The CDR3 here is CATSRDFGIGWGYTF. The DNA of the CDR3 is TGTGCCACCAGCAGGGATTTCGGGATCGGGTGGGGCTACACCTTC.

The V gene is TRBV2, the J gene TRBJ1-5; D unclear. CDR3 length: 13 residues. V lost 6 bases, J lost 0 bases, and 6 bases lay in between. Germline-derived CDR1 and CDR2 are SNHLY and FYNNEI. The CDR3 sequence is CASRTDSNQPQHF. The CDR3 region has the DNA TGTGCCAGCAGAACAGATAGCAATCAGCCCCAGCATTTT.

The rearrangement joins TRBV5-1 to TRBJ2-3; 7 bases line up with TRBD1. This CDR3 region has 17 residues. V dropped 3 bases and J dropped 0; count of bases not matched to a gene: 10. Germline V gives CDR1 SGHRS, CDR2 YFSETQ. The CDR3 protein is CASSSNPTGISTDTQYF. CDR3 DNA: TGCGCCAGCAGCTCAAACCCGACAGGGATAAGCACAGATACGCAGTATTTT.

The chain recombines TRBV25-1 with TRBJ1-1; D is undetermined. V was shortened by 3 bases and J by 4 bases, with 15 bases between the two germline ends. The germline V gene encodes CDR1 MGHDK and CDR2 SYGVNS. The CDR3 length is 15 residues. This CDR3 reads CASSDPGAGSTEAFF. The CDR3 DNA reads TGTGCCAGCAGTGACCCCGGTGCGGGGAGCACTGAAGCTTTCTTT. Full variable domain (outside the CDR3, taken from reference TRBV25-1 and TRBJ1-1): EADIYQTPRYLVIGTGKKITLECSQTMGHDKMYWYQQDPGMELHLIHYSYGVNSTEKGDLSSESTVSRIRTEHFPLTLESARPSHTSQYLCASSDPGAGSTEAFFGQGTRLTVV.

The rearrangement links TRBV5-4 to TRBJ1-2; possibly TRBD1 for D (5 bases). Germline values: CDR1 SGHNT, CDR2 YYREEE (reference sequence). Between the trimmed V and J ends, which lost 5 bases and 8 bases, there was a span of 22 bases. The CDR3 has 15 residues. DNA for the CDR3: TGTGCCAGCAGTCGGGGGGGAACGGGAGTATCCGGCTACACCTTC. Its protein is CASSRGGTGVSGYTF.

The gene calls are TRBV25-1 and TRBJ2-7, with TRBD1 identical over 7 bases. Germline CDR1 is MGHDK and CDR2 is SYGVNS. CDR3 length: 14 residues. With 5 bases clipped from V and 0 bases from J, the junction kept 4 bases outside the gene matches. In nucleotides, the CDR3 is TGTGCCAGCAGTAGACCAGGGGGCTCCTACGAGCAGTACTTC. Its translation is CASSRPGGSYEQYF.

The V call is TRBV6-2 or TRBV6-3, the J call TRBJ1-5; D remains unclear. The CDR3 runs to 12 residues. With 6 bases removed from V and 4 bases from J, the gap between germline ends came to 7 bases. Germline loops: CDR1 MNHEY, CDR2 SVGEGT. This CDR3 reads CASSPQNQPQHF. CDR3 coding DNA: TGTGCCAGCAGCCCCCAGAATCAGCCCCAGCATTTT.

This sequence joins TRBV4-3 and TRBJ2-3; the match to TRBD2 covers 11 bases. V was clipped by 0 bases and J by 2 bases; unmatched bases: 7. This CDR3 is 18 amino acids long. Germline V gene sequence: CDR1 LGHNA, CDR2 YSLEER. The CDR3 reads CASSQDLGTSGPTDTQYF. CDR3 bases: TGCGCCAGCAGCCAAGATCTGGGGACTAGCGGACCCACAGATACGCAGTATTTT.

This chain links TRBV5-5 with TRBJ1-2; D unclear. This CDR3 has 14 residues. The germline V gene has CDR1 SGHKS and CDR2 YYEKEE (reference sequence). The V end was cut by 1 base, the J end by 4 bases, with 11 bases between. In nucleotides, the CDR3 is TGTGCCAGCAGCTTGATCCGGGGAAGCTATGGCTACACCTTC. This translates into CASSLIRGSYGYTF.

The gene calls are TRBV5-4 and TRBJ2-5; D not certain. The CDR3 has 14 residues. In germline, CDR1 is SGHNT, CDR2 YYREEE (reference sequence). Trimming took off 4 bases at V and 1 base at J, with 11 bases between the two ends. In DNA form, the CDR3 reads TGTGCCAGCAGCCCGGTTGCAGGCCAAGAGACCCAGTACTTC. Its translation is CASSPVAGQETQYF.

CDR3 DNA sequence: TGTGCCAGCAGCGTAATGGCAGGGGGCCATGGAAACACCATATATTTT. Translating it yields CASSVMAGGHGNTIYF. The rearrangement uses TRBV9 and TRBJ1-3, with 8 bases aligning to TRBD1. V was pared by 1 base and J by 3 bases, with 6 bases of the junction left unmatched. Germline V gene data show CDR1 as SGDLS and CDR2 as YYNGEE. The CDR3 loop spans 16 amino acids.

CDR3 in amino acids: CASSFPGMKTQYF. CDR3 DNA sequence: TGTGCCAGCAGCTTCCCCGGTATGAAGACCCAGTACTTC. This chain links TRBV11-2 with TRBJ2-5; D not resolved. From germline, CDR1 is SGHAT and CDR2 FQNNGV. The CDR3 contains 13 residues. The V end was cut by 3 bases, the J end by 6 bases, with 11 bases between.